The text below deals with one T cell receptor beta chain. What it recognizes is unknown. TCRdb itself ran the reads through MiXCR, one entry per CDR3 protein. Of about 310,000 distinct CDR3 sequences in the sample, about a sixth were seen once. The CDR3 length is 18 residues. CDR1 is DFQATT, CDR2 SNEGSKA, per germline (reference sequence). V was pared by 0 bases and J by 3 bases, with 13 bases of the junction left unmatched. The data were taken from a study of T cell repertoires in cytomegalovirus infection. The wider study: Public TCR beta signatures indicated both CMV infection and matching HLA type. General study findings and limits: The ex vivo response showed dominance by HLA-C-restricted CMV-specific TCR beta clonotypes. The cumulative frequency of public TCR beta families identified carriers of CMV plus the relevant HLA.

The sequencing sample was made of PBMCs. The rearrangement uses TRBV20-1 and TRBJ2-5; 10 bases are shared with TRBD2. The receptor was isolated from a human donor in good health (CMV status not recorded). Some clones in this sample may be carry-over from other donors' samples. Here the CDR3 DNA reads TGCAGTGCTAGAGACCCCGATAGCGGGGGGATTAGGGAAGAGACCCAGTACTTC. Amino acids: CSARDPDSGGIREETQYF.